The 21 T cell receptor beta chains below were found in one sample sequenced in a study of T cells in Graves' hyperthyroidism and ophthalmopathy. Amplification targeted TCR beta CDR3 regions from RNA transcripts. Primed by the HTBI set, a first-round RT-PCR was run on the TCR CDR3. TCRdb itself ran the multiplex PCR reads through MiXCR, one entry per CDR3 protein. The table includes approximately 200,000 distinct CDR3 sequences, around 17% detected once. Input material: blood. Receptor source: a man aged 40-49 years with Graves' hyperthyroidism.

This clonotype was seen at least ten times. The chain couples TRBV2 to TRBJ1-2, with 9 bases lining up with TRBD1. Per germline, CDR1 SNHLY and CDR2 FYNNEI. The CDR3 is 13 residues long. The V and J ends lost 6 bases and 8 bases, in that order; junction bases with no gene match: 7. CDR3 sequence reads: CASSWTGERGYTF. DNA for the CDR3: TGTGCCAGCAGCTGGACAGGGGAGAGAGGCTACACCTTC. Using reference TRBV2 and TRBJ1-2 for the parts outside the CDR3, the full variable domain is EPEVTQTPSHQVTQMGQEVILRCVPISNHLYFYWYRQILGQKVEFLVSFYNNEISEKSEIFDDQFSVERPDGSNFTLKIRSTKLEDSAMYFCASSWTGERGYTFGSGTRLTVV.

This clonotype was picked up a small number of times. This chain links TRBV15 with TRBJ2-3; the match to TRBD1 covers 8 bases. The germline V gene has CDR1 LNHNV and CDR2 YYDKDF (reference sequence). The trim removed 8 bases at V and 3 bases at J, leaving 4 bases unmatched. The CDR3 totals 13 residues. Written as DNA, the CDR3 is TGTGCCACCGGGACAGGAACTACAGATACGCAGTATTTT. Amino acid sequence: CATGTGTTDTQYF. Combining the CDR3 with reference TRBV15 and TRBJ2-3 gives the whole variable domain DAMVIQNPRYQVTQFGKPVTLSCSQTLNHNVMYWYQQKSSQAPKLLFHYYDKDFNNEADTPDNFQSRRPNTSFCFLDIRSPGLGDTAMYLCATGTGTTDTQYFGPGTRLTVL.

This clonotype was detected ten times or more. The rearrangement uses TRBV30 and TRBJ1-3; 9 bases fit TRBD1. Germline V CDR1 and CDR2: GTSNPN, SVGIG (reference sequence). The V segment lost 0 bases and the J segment 4 bases; nucleotides outside the gene matches: 4. The CDR3 runs 15 residues. The CDR3 DNA reads as TGTGCCTGGAGTGTCGGGACAGGGCCAGGAAACACCATATATTTT. Translated: CAWSVGTGPGNTIYF.

The rearrangement uses TRBV10-2 and TRBJ2-7, with D tentatively TRBD1 (6 bases). V gave up 4 bases and J gave up 6 bases, with 16 bases separating them. Germline V gene lookup returns CDR1 WSHSY and CDR2 SAAADI. The CDR3 runs to 14 residues. For the CDR3, the DNA is TGCGCCAGCAGTGCCGGGACAAATTTGGGCGAGCAGTACTTC. This translates into CASSAGTNLGEQYF.

The sample holds many counts of this clonotype. V and J are TRBV28 and TRBJ1-6; 9 bases agree with TRBD1. Germline trimming cut 2 bases from V and 10 bases from J; bases unmatched to any gene: 12. Germline values: CDR1 MDHEN, CDR2 SYDVKM. The CDR3 is made up of 17 amino acids. The CDR3 sequence: CASSLGTGTPGGSPLHF. CDR3 nucleotides: TGTGCCAGCAGTTTAGGGACAGGGACGCCTGGAGGGTCACCCCTCCACTTT.

V and J are TRBV20-1 and TRBJ2-1; 7 bases fit TRBD2. V was pared by 5 bases and J by 4 bases, with 11 bases of the junction left unmatched. This CDR3 contains 15 residues. Germline CDR1 reads DFQATT; CDR2 reads SNEGSKA (reference sequence). As DNA, the CDR3 is TGCAGTGCTCATGGGGGGGGGATCCTTTACAATGAGCAGTTCTTC. This sequence encodes CSAHGGGILYNEQFF.

This clonotype was detected a few times. This rearrangement joins TRBV29-1 to TRBJ1-1; D is unresolved. This CDR3 comprises 13 residues. Germline V gives CDR1 SQVTM, CDR2 ANQGSEA. The V end was cut by 4 bases, the J end by 1 base, with 10 bases between. The CDR3 region has the DNA TGCAGCGTTGCGTTAGGGCAGAACACTGAAGCTTTCTTT. This codes for CSVALGQNTEAFF. The whole variable domain, remainder taken from reference TRBV29-1 and TRBJ1-1, is SAVISQKPSRDICQRGTSLTIQCQVDSQVTMMFWYRQQPGQSLTLIATANQGSEATYESGFVIDKFPISRPNLTFSTLTVSNMSPEDSSIYLCSVALGQNTEAFFGQGTRLTVV.

This clonotype came up many times. The chain carries TRBV20-1 and TRBJ2-5; D gene unclear. Germline assignment: CDR1 DFQATT and CDR2 SNEGSKA (reference sequence). Trimming took 0 bases from V and 2 from J, leaving 7 bases between them. This CDR3 region has 13 residues. The CDR3 coding sequence is TGCAGTGCTAGAGACCACTCTCAAGAGACCCAGTACTTC. Protein product: CSARDHSQETQYF.

This chain connects TRBV20-1 to TRBJ2-3, with D uncertain. V lost 3 bases, J lost 2 bases, and 6 bases lay in between. The length of the CDR3 is 12 residues. CDR1 DFQATT and CDR2 SNEGSKA come from the germline V gene (reference sequence). In nucleotides, the CDR3 is TGCAGTGCTAGTTCTAACACAGATACGCAGTATTTT. Protein product: CSASSNTDTQYF.

Remarks on this clonotype: At one boundary the junction diverges from the germline segment, which might be a read error. This chain uses TRBV6-1 with TRBJ2-7; D could derive from TRBD1 or TRBD2 (6 bases each). Looked up from germline, CDR1 is MNHNS and CDR2 is SASEGT. The CDR3 covers 15 residues. The CDR3 reads CANSEGGSNIYEQYF. The CDR3 coding sequence is TGTGCCAACAGTGAAGGGGGGTCTAATATCTACGAGCAGTACTTC.

This sequence joins TRBV9 and TRBJ2-3; tentatively, D is TRBD1 or TRBD2 (6 bases each). Germline values: CDR1 SGDLS, CDR2 YYNGEE. With 3 bases removed from V and 0 bases from J, the gap between germline ends came to 11 bases. The CDR3 totals 15 residues. The CDR3 sequence: CASSEGGSSTDTQYF. CDR3 sequence (DNA): TGTGCCAGCAGCGAGGGGGGCAGCAGCACAGATACGCAGTATTTT.

In its sample, this clonotype was seen many times. The chain joins TRBV27 to TRBJ2-4; 10 bases map to TRBD1. J was trimmed by 7 bases and V by 0 bases; bases with no gene match: 15. Germline values: CDR1 MNHEY, CDR2 SMNVEV (reference sequence). The CDR3 totals 19 residues. CDR3 sequence: CASSLSIRQGAGRENIQYF. CDR3 nucleotide sequence: TGTGCCAGCAGTTTATCGATCCGACAGGGGGCGGGCAGGGAGAACATTCAGTACTTC.

Ten or more counts support this clonotype. J is TRBJ2-3 and V is TRBV5-1, with D maybe TRBD1 (5 bases). V was clipped by 0 bases and J by 1 base, with 6 bases between them. The CDR3 loop spans 14 amino acids. The germline V gene has CDR1 SGHRS and CDR2 YFSETQ. The CDR3 sequence: CASSLDRRTDTQYF. DNA of the CDR3: TGCGCCAGCAGCTTGGACAGGCGCACAGATACGCAGTATTTT.

This clonotype turned up a few times. The chain links TRBV10-3 to TRBJ1-6; 8 bases agree with TRBD1. There are 13 residues in the CDR3. V lost 3 bases and J lost 10; bases outside the gene matches: 2. Germline-derived CDR1 and CDR2 are ENHRY and SYGVKD. The CDR3, as DNA: TGTGCCATCAGTGAAACAGGGGGATCACCCCTCCACTTT. Its protein product is CAISETGGSPLHF.

A single count supports this clonotype. A much larger clonotype is one base distant, so this may be a read error. J is TRBJ2-7 and V is TRBV7-2; D tentatively fits TRBD1 or TRBD2 (6 bases each). V was shortened by 6 bases and J by 2 bases, with 14 bases between the two germline ends. This CDR3 contains 14 residues. Germline V gene lookup returns CDR1 SGHTA and CDR2 FQGNSA. DNA for the CDR3: TGTGCCAGCAGACCGAGGAGGGGGGCCTACGAGCAGTACTTC. It specifies CASRPRRGAYEQYF.

V is TRBV29-1 and J is TRBJ2-7, with TRBD1 matching 10 bases. Losses at the gene ends were 6 bases for V and 3 bases for J; bases not matched to a gene: 5. The germline V gene has CDR1 SQVTM and CDR2 ANQGSEA. The CDR3 is made up of 13 amino acids. CDR3 DNA: TGCAGCGTGCCGGGACAGGGGAGCTACGAGCAGTACTTC. Its translation: CSVPGQGSYEQYF.

On this clonotype: A single base separates this from a much larger clone, so it may be a read error. V and J are TRBV6-2 or TRBV6-3 and TRBJ1-1; the D gene is possibly TRBD1 (5 bases). Trimming pared 6 bases from V and 0 bases from J, leaving 14 bases between. This CDR3 is built from 15 residues. Germline assignment: CDR1 MNHEY and CDR2 SVGEGT. The CDR3 DNA sequence: TGTGCCAGCAGCCCAATGGGACGGCTGAACACTGAAGCTTTCTTT. Amino acids: CASSPMGRLNTEAFF.

The sample holds many counts of this clonotype. The chain employs TRBV18 and TRBJ2-7, with D perhaps TRBD1 (6 bases). The CDR3 extends over 16 amino acids. Trimming shortened V by 3 bases and J by 6 bases, and 21 bases separated the two germline ends. CDR1 is KGHSH and CDR2 is LQKENI in the germline V gene. CDR3 nucleotides: TGTGCCAGCTCACCCCAGGACCAGGGGAGCTTTAGCGAGCAGTACTTC. This sequence encodes CASSPQDQGSFSEQYF.

To note about this clonotype: This may stem from a read error, because a much larger clone lies one nucleotide away. The chain combines TRBV11-3 with TRBJ2-1; 11 bases fit TRBD1. The J call is uncertain, as TRBJ2-7 better fits the DNA end. The CDR3 is 14 amino acids. Germline CDR1 is SGHNT and CDR2 is YENEEA. The CDR3 is CASSLGQGDNEQYF. The CDR3 DNA reads as TGTGCCAGCAGCTTGGGACAGGGGGACAATGAGCAGTACTTC.

This clonotype turned up a few times. V and J are TRBV27 and TRBJ2-2; tentative D call: TRBD1 (6 bases). The CDR3 has 13 residues. Per germline, CDR1 MNHEY and CDR2 SMNVEV (reference sequence). Trimming removed 7 bases from V and 1 base from J, with 7 bases in between. In DNA form, the CDR3 reads TGTGCCAGCACGGACAGGAACACCGGGGAGCTGTTTTTT. Translated, it gives CASTDRNTGELFF.

This clonotype was seen a handful of times. One end of the junction varies from germline; a read error may be responsible. The rearrangement joins TRBV11-2 to TRBJ2-6, with unresolved D. The CDR3 runs 13 residues. Looked up from germline, CDR1 is SGHAT and CDR2 is FQNNGV. The CDR3 region has the DNA TGTGCCAGCAGCCCATCCCGGGCCAACGTCCTGGCTTTC. It is translated as CASSPSRANVLAF.